This T cell receptor beta chain was sequenced in a study of glioma-infiltrating T cells after dendritic cell vaccination. Described time point: after dendritic cell vaccination, including at tumor progression/relapse. V was pared by 6 bases and J by 1 base, with 7 bases between. CDR1 MNHEY and CDR2 SMNVEV come from the germline V gene (reference sequence). The CDR3 sequence is 13 residues long. Libraries were prepared by immunoSEQ multiplex PCR; TCRdb keeps only in-frame clonotypes and omits some of them. The data contain 75,000 to 95,000 clones, 80% to 90% of them singletons. The chain combines TRBV27 with TRBJ2-1, with D unclear. The starting material was blood, obtained after dendritic cell vaccination. The clonotype comes from a human donor with glioblastoma. The CDR3 DNA is TGTGCCAGCAGGCAGCGATCCTACAATGAGCAGTTCTTC. Protein: CASRQRSYNEQFF.